Presented here are 32 T cell receptor beta chains from one specimen sequenced in a study of cytomegalovirus exposure and HLA in healthy donors. PCR involved 60 Vbeta and 13 Jbeta primers. Produced via immunoSEQ multiplex PCR; TCRdb's table is partial and in-frame only. Of 95,000 to 150,000 clones detected, around 69% appear once; the ten largest clones hold approximately 8%. Sequenced sample: PBMCs. These receptors all come from a woman aged 40 to 55 in good health and CMV-seropositive.

The chain joins TRBV15 to TRBJ2-1; 8 bases line up with TRBD2. The germline V gene has CDR1 LNHNV and CDR2 YYDKDF (reference sequence). V was clipped by 0 bases and J by 4 bases; unmatched bases: 5. The CDR3 spans 16 residues. CDR3 sequence reads: CATSRDSGGAYNEQFF. CDR3 nucleotides: TGTGCCACCAGCAGAGATTCGGGGGGGGCATACAATGAGCAGTTCTTC.

The chain carries TRBV7-9 and TRBJ1-4, with unresolved D. The germline V and J ends were trimmed by 1 base and 7 bases, with 4 bases remaining between them. Germline lookup yields CDR1 SEHNR and CDR2 FQNEAQ (reference sequence). The CDR3 extends over 12 amino acids. The CDR3 DNA reads TGTGCCAGCAGCTTAGATATTGAAAAACTGTTTTTT. It codes for CASSLDIEKLFF.

CDR3 sequence (DNA): TGTGCCAGCAGCGTGGTTGGGTCAGGAGAGACCCAGTACTTC. Translating gives CASSVVGSGETQYF. V and J are TRBV7-9 and TRBJ2-5; D gene unclear. Trimming took 5 bases from V and 4 from J, leaving 14 bases between them. CDR1 and CDR2 (germline): SEHNR, FQNEAQ (reference sequence). This CDR3 is built from 14 residues.

Of note for this clone: Compared with germline, one end of the junction differs, possibly owing to a read error. The V and J genes are TRBV18 and TRBJ2-3; tentative D call: TRBD2 (6 bases). Per the germline V gene, CDR1 is KGHSH and CDR2 is LQKENI. The CDR3 spans 12 residues. Here the CDR3 reads CASSPGRAQRDF. The CDR3 DNA sequence: TGTGCCAGCTCACCCGGTAGGGCCCAGCGGGATTTT.

This clone was picked up one time. The chain carries TRBV28 and TRBJ1-5; tentative D call: TRBD1 (6 bases). Per germline, CDR1 MDHEN and CDR2 SYDVKM. The CDR3 loop spans 15 amino acids. Trimming shortened V by 6 bases and J by 4 bases, and 16 bases separated the two germline ends. CDR3: CASSLGHELNQPQHF. DNA for the CDR3: TGTGCCAGCAGCCTGGGACACGAACTTAATCAGCCCCAGCATTTT.

The chain employs TRBV5-1 and TRBJ1-6, with D maybe TRBD1 (6 bases). This CDR3 is built from 14 residues. V was pared by 1 base and J by 10 bases, with 12 bases between. Looked up from germline, CDR1 is SGHRS and CDR2 is YFSETQ. CDR3 region: CASSLTGLNSPLHF. In nucleotides, the CDR3 is TGCGCCAGCAGCTTGACAGGGCTTAACTCACCCCTCCACTTT.

The chain is built from TRBV18 and TRBJ1-2; 7 bases align to TRBD1. The trim removed 3 bases at V and 6 bases at J, leaving 7 bases unmatched. The CDR3 length is 14 residues. Germline values: CDR1 KGHSH, CDR2 LQKENI. The CDR3 here is CASSPNTGADGYTF. The CDR3 nucleotides are TGTGCCAGCTCACCCAATACAGGGGCCGATGGCTACACCTTC.

The chain has TRBV23-1 and TRBJ1-1; 8 bases map to TRBD1. TRBV23-1 is an ORF, and what it does is uncertain. The CDR3 totals 15 residues. V was pared by 4 bases and J by 5 bases, with 9 bases of the junction left unmatched. CDR3 nucleotides: TGCGCCAGCAGTCCAGACAGGGGCGTGGGGACTGAAGCTTTCTTT. This translates into CASSPDRGVGTEAFF.

The chain recombines TRBV19 with TRBJ2-1; TRBD1 might be the D (9 bases). Trimming removed 8 bases from V and 11 bases from J, with 28 bases in between. The CDR3 is made up of 16 amino acids. Germline V gives CDR1 LNHDA, CDR2 SQIVND (reference sequence). The CDR3, as DNA: TGTGCCAGTGACCCTTTGACAGGGGGACTAGGGAAGAAGCAGTTCTTC. Amino acid sequence: CASDPLTGGLGKKQFF.

This chain links TRBV6-1 with TRBJ1-4; D possibly corresponds to TRBD1 (6 bases). Germline V gives CDR1 MNHNS, CDR2 SASEGT. V lost 7 bases and J 10 bases, leaving 19 bases between the germline ends. This CDR3 region has 14 residues. In DNA, the CDR3 is TGTGCCAGCATTTCGGACAGCGGAACGGGAAAACTGTTTTTT. Protein sequence: CASISDSGTGKLFF.

The chain couples TRBV28 to TRBJ2-5; D possibly corresponds to TRBD1 (5 bases). The DNA matches TRBJ2-7 better at its end, which makes the J call doubtful. This CDR3 contains 15 residues. Germline CDR1 MDHEN, CDR2 SYDVKM. For the CDR3, the DNA is TGTGCCAGCAGTTCCCAGGGTTATGGGAACTACGAGCAGTACTTC. Translated: CASSSQGYGNYEQYF.

This clone occurred once. The CDR3 protein is CASRNDLTRTYNEQFF. The CDR3 DNA reads TGTGCCAGCAGGAACGACCTGACTAGAACATACAATGAGCAGTTCTTC. The genes are TRBV2 and TRBJ2-1; TRBD2 is a possible D gene (6 bases). Trimming pared 6 bases from V and 4 bases from J, leaving 19 bases between. CDR3 size: 16 residues. Germline V gene data show CDR1 as SNHLY and CDR2 as FYNNEI.

There are a few counts of this clone. The CDR3 DNA reads as TGTGCCAGCGCAGCCTTAAGCGCCGGCACTGAAGCTTTCTTT. As protein: CASAALSAGTEAFF. This chain uses TRBV6-1 with TRBJ1-1; D ambiguous. The CDR3 extends over 14 amino acids. The V gene's germline CDR1 is MNHNS and CDR2 SASEGT. The V gene lost 8 bases and the J gene lost 4 bases, with 17 bases spanning the gap.

The V call is TRBV5-4, the J call TRBJ1-2; TRBD1 might be the D (5 bases). The germline V gene has CDR1 SGHNT and CDR2 YYREEE (reference sequence). This CDR3 comprises 13 residues. Trimming pared 4 bases from V and 2 bases from J, leaving 9 bases between. Here the CDR3 DNA reads TGTGCCAGCAGCGAGGAGGGGAACTATGGCTACACCTTC. Encoded protein: CASSEEGNYGYTF.

The rearrangement links TRBV19 to TRBJ1-5, with D hard to call. V was clipped by 6 bases and J by 4 bases, with 13 bases between them. Germline V gene data show CDR1 as LNHDA and CDR2 as SQIVND (reference sequence). The CDR3 runs to 14 residues. The chain's CDR3 is CASSGSGGNQPQHF. CDR3 bases: TGTGCCAGTAGCGGGTCAGGAGGAAATCAGCCCCAGCATTTT.

Worth noting for this clone: Other DNA sequences in the sample encode the same CDR3. The chain couples TRBV19 to TRBJ1-5, with a tentative D call TRBD1 (6 bases). Germline assignment: CDR1 LNHDA and CDR2 SQIVND (reference sequence). The CDR3 sequence is 14 residues long. With 3 bases removed from V and 1 base from J, the gap between germline ends came to 7 bases. The CDR3 DNA reads as TGTGCCAGTAGTATTCAGGGGAGCAATCAGCCCCAGCATTTT. Translating gives CASSIQGSNQPQHF.

This sequence joins TRBV13 and TRBJ2-1; 8 bases align to TRBD1. The germline V gene encodes CDR1 PRHDT and CDR2 FYEKMQ (reference sequence). The V gene end was trimmed by 5 bases and the J gene end by 8 bases; junction bases not matched to a gene: 5. The CDR3 is 13 residues long. The CDR3 DNA is TGTGCCAGCAGCGGAGACAGGGGAGATGAGCAGTTCTTC. Protein: CASSGDRGDEQFF.

The chain has TRBV11-2 and TRBJ2-7, with TRBD1 as a possible D gene (5 bases). Germline CDR1 is SGHAT and CDR2 is FQNNGV. The CDR3 extends over 14 amino acids. The V end was cut by 1 base, the J end by 2 bases, with 9 bases between. The CDR3 DNA sequence: TGTGCCAGCAGCTTAGCCAGGGCACCCTACGAGCAGTACTTC. Residues: CASSLARAPYEQYF.

J is TRBJ1-3 and V is TRBV6-6, with D tentatively TRBD1 (5 bases). Germline lookup yields CDR1 MNHNY and CDR2 SVGAGI (reference sequence). The CDR3 contains 16 residues. Deletions cut 2 bases from V and 1 base from J, with 12 bases between. The CDR3 DNA sequence: TGTGCCAGCAGTTACAAGGCGGGACTGTCTGGAAACACCATATATTTT. This sequence encodes CASSYKAGLSGNTIYF.

The chain carries TRBV28 and TRBJ2-7; weak D call: TRBD2 (6 bases). Germline CDR1 and CDR2: MDHEN and SYDVKM. The CDR3 is made up of 15 amino acids. With 1 base removed from V and 4 bases from J, the gap between germline ends came to 14 bases. The CDR3 nucleotides read TGTGCCAGCAGTTTATCCGGGACTCGGTTATACGAGCAGTACTTC. Translation: CASSLSGTRLYEQYF.

The J gene is TRBJ2-6, the V gene TRBV5-1; TRBD2 agrees at 8 bases. Germline values: CDR1 SGHRS, CDR2 YFSETQ. CDR3 length: 17 amino acids. Unmatched junction bases numbered 12, after V lost 6 bases and J lost 4 bases. The CDR3 nucleotides read TGCGCCAGCACCAGAGGACTAGCCACCTCCGGGGCCAACGTCCTGACTTTC. This encodes CASTRGLATSGANVLTF.

V usage is TRBV5-1 and J usage is TRBJ1-6; 12 bases map to TRBD1. Germline V CDR1 and CDR2: SGHRS, YFSETQ. The CDR3 is 15 amino acids. Losses at the gene ends were 2 bases for V and 9 bases for J; bases not matched to a gene: 3. Here the CDR3 DNA reads TGCGCCAGCAGCTTAATGGGACAGGGGGCTTCACCCCTCCACTTT. This translates into CASSLMGQGASPLHF. Combining the CDR3 with reference TRBV5-1 and TRBJ1-6 gives the whole variable domain KAGVTQTPRYLIKTRGQQVTLSCSPISGHRSVSWYQQTPGQGLQFLFEYFSETQRNKGNFPGRFSGRQFSNSRSEMNVSTLELGDSALYLCASSLMGQGASPLHFGNGTRLTVT.

The sample holds a few counts of this clone. The J gene is TRBJ2-7, the V gene TRBV5-6; D gene ambiguous. Trimming removed 3 bases from V and 5 bases from J, with 18 bases in between. The CDR3 has 15 amino acids. Germline V gene lookup returns CDR1 SGHDT and CDR2 YYEEEE. The CDR3 DNA is TGTGCCAGCAGCTACGTACAGCCGGCCAACCACGAGCAGTACTTC. Protein: CASSYVQPANHEQYF. The variable domain in full, with the rest retrieved from reference TRBV5-6 and TRBJ2-7, is DAGVTQSPTHLIKTRGQQVTLRCSPKSGHDTVSWYQQALGQGPQFIFQYYEEEERQRGNFPDRFSGHQFPNYSSELNVNALLLGDSALYLCASSYVQPANHEQYFGPGTRLTVT.

This clone was picked up one time. The genes are TRBV6-5 and TRBJ1-1; 11 bases map to TRBD1. Trimming at V came to 6 bases and at J to 7 bases, leaving 4 bases not matched to a gene. Germline V lookup: CDR1 MNHEY, CDR2 SVGAGI. The CDR3 totals 13 residues. The CDR3 loop is CASREGQGGEAFF. CDR3 nucleotide sequence: TGTGCCAGCAGGGAGGGACAGGGGGGTGAAGCTTTCTTT.

The chain is built from TRBV2 and TRBJ2-5; D gene uncertain. CDR3 length: 13 residues. Trimming removed 3 bases from V and 1 base from J, with 6 bases in between. Germline V CDR1 and CDR2: SNHLY, FYNNEI. CDR3 sequence: CASSEEIQETQYF. For the CDR3, the DNA is TGTGCCAGCAGTGAGGAGATCCAAGAGACCCAGTACTTC.

This CDR3 reads CASSPGTGAYNEQFF. CDR3 DNA: TGTGCCAGCAGCCCCGGGACAGGGGCCTACAATGAGCAGTTCTTC. V usage is TRBV28 and J usage is TRBJ2-1; TRBD1 matches 10 bases. Germline-derived CDR1 and CDR2 are MDHEN and SYDVKM. J gave up 2 bases and V 6 bases, and 4 bases lay outside the gene matches. The CDR3 runs 15 residues. Complete variable domain (other parts from reference TRBV28 and TRBJ2-1): DVKVTQSSRYLVKRTGEKVFLECVQDMDHENMFWYRQDPGLGLRLIYFSYDVKMKEKGDIPEGYSVSREKKERFSLILESASTNQTSMYLCASSPGTGAYNEQFFGPGTRLTVL.

This clone was seen more than once but under ten times. DNA for the CDR3: TGCAGCGTTGCTGTAATAGGGGAGGAGCAGCCCCAGCATTTT. Its protein product is CSVAVIGEEQPQHF. The chain couples TRBV29-1 to TRBJ1-5, with a possible D match to TRBD1 (5 bases). V lost 4 bases and J 7 bases, leaving 17 bases between the germline ends. CDR1 SQVTM and CDR2 ANQGSEA come from the germline V gene. The CDR3 covers 14 residues.

The V gene is TRBV6-1, the J gene TRBJ1-1; no clear D gene. Per the germline V gene, CDR1 is MNHNS and CDR2 is SASEGT. V was cut by 2 bases and J by 11 bases, with 15 bases left in between. This CDR3 comprises 13 residues. CDR3 nucleotide sequence: TGTGCCAGCAGTGAATCGGACGGGATCCGTGCTTTCTTT. It yields the protein CASSESDGIRAFF.

The chain links TRBV14 to TRBJ2-1, with 10 bases that match TRBD2. Germline assignment: CDR1 SGHDN and CDR2 FVKESK. V lost 5 bases to trimming and J lost 7 bases; unmatched junction nucleotides: 8. CDR3 length: 15 residues. The CDR3 loop reads CASSSSGRAMNEQFF. In DNA, the CDR3 is TGTGCCAGCAGCTCGAGCGGGAGGGCCATGAATGAGCAGTTCTTC.

The chain links TRBV19 to TRBJ2-5; TRBD1 aligns across 9 bases. The germline CDR1 and CDR2 sequences are LNHDA and SQIVND (reference sequence). J gave up 5 bases and V 6 bases, and 10 bases lay outside the gene matches. The CDR3 loop spans 15 amino acids. The CDR3 region is CASSSGTGFRETQYF. The CDR3 coding sequence is TGTGCCAGTAGCAGCGGGACAGGGTTTCGGGAGACCCAGTACTTC.

The chain links TRBV29-1 to TRBJ2-5, with a weak D call TRBD2 (6 bases). CDR3 length: 13 amino acids. The germline V gene has CDR1 SQVTM and CDR2 ANQGSEA. V was pared by 6 bases and J by 4 bases, with 15 bases between. The CDR3 DNA is TGCAGCGTCCCTGGAGGGGACGGAGAGACCCAGTACTTC. This translates into CSVPGGDGETQYF.

This chain links TRBV9 with TRBJ2-3; no clear D. V was cut by 3 bases and J by 1 base, with 15 bases left in between. Germline CDR1 and CDR2: SGDLS and YYNGEE. This CDR3 region has 16 residues. The CDR3 nucleotides are TGTGCCAGCAGCGCCTCACCCACCCTAGGCACAGATACGCAGTATTTT. Its protein is CASSASPTLGTDTQYF.